The 19 T cell receptor beta chains below come from one sample, sequenced in a study of T cell responses to AZD1222 COVID-19 vaccine. Here immunoSEQ multiplex PCR was the method, and the copy in TCRdb shows in-frame clones only, minus some. The repertoire has around 100,000 clones, approximately 87% of them found once; the top ten carry 4% to 5%. The sequences come from peripheral blood, collected on day 0 of MenACWY control vaccination. These receptors all come from an adult in good health.

The chain links TRBV15 to TRBJ2-5, with 10 bases identical to TRBD1. Germline loops: CDR1 LNHNV, CDR2 YYDKDF (reference sequence). CDR3 length: 16 amino acids. V was pared by 5 bases and J by 5 bases, with 11 bases of the junction left unmatched. Here the CDR3 reads CATSPGQGGTSETQYF. The CDR3 nucleotides are TGTGCCACCAGCCCAGGACAGGGGGGCACTTCGGAGACCCAGTACTTC. The full variable domain, in which reference TRBV15 and TRBJ2-5 provide the parts outside the CDR3, is DAMVIQNPRYQVTQFGKPVTLSCSQTLNHNVMYWYQQKSSQAPKLLFHYYDKDFNNEADTPDNFQSRRPNTSFCFLDIRSPGLGDTAMYLCATSPGQGGTSETQYFGPGTRLLVL.

The rearrangement links TRBV25-1 to TRBJ2-5; D not certain. The CDR3 contains 13 residues. The germline V gene encodes CDR1 MGHDK and CDR2 SYGVNS. Trimming stripped 5 bases from V and 5 bases from J, with 12 bases between. Written as DNA, the CDR3 is TGTGCCAGCAGTAGTGTCCCTCAGGAGACCCAGTACTTC. Amino acid sequence: CASSSVPQETQYF.

This clone was observed a few times. The chain joins TRBV2 to TRBJ2-7; D is undetermined. Per the germline V gene, CDR1 is SNHLY and CDR2 is FYNNEI. Trimming removed 2 bases from V and 5 bases from J, with 10 bases in between. CDR3 size: 13 residues. CDR3 sequence reads: CASSEPPNDEQYF. The CDR3 region has the DNA TGTGCCAGCAGTGAACCCCCGAACGACGAGCAGTACTTC.

The V gene is TRBV18, the J gene TRBJ2-3; perhaps TRBD2 as D (6 bases). The CDR3 spans 16 residues. Trimming took off 2 bases at V and 0 bases at J, with 12 bases between the two ends. Germline loops: CDR1 KGHSH, CDR2 LQKENI. For the CDR3, the DNA is TGTGCCAGCTCACCAAGGGCGGGGATGAGCACAGATACGCAGTATTTT. It encodes CASSPRAGMSTDTQYF.

The V gene is TRBV19, the J gene TRBJ1-2; no definite D call. The CDR3 totals 13 residues. Looked up from germline, CDR1 is LNHDA and CDR2 is SQIVND (reference sequence). V lost 6 bases and J 8 bases, leaving 16 bases between the germline ends. CDR3 protein: CASSPLVRFGYTF. CDR3 nucleotides: TGTGCCAGTAGCCCCCTGGTGCGGTTCGGCTACACCTTC.

The rearrangement joins TRBV6-2 or TRBV6-3 to TRBJ2-7, with D unresolved. This CDR3 contains 13 residues. V dropped 6 bases and J dropped 0 bases, with 9 bases sitting between them. Germline lookup yields CDR1 MNHEY and CDR2 SVGEGT. CDR3 in DNA: TGTGCCAGCAGCACGGGCTTCTCCTACGAGCAGTACTTC. Its protein product is CASSTGFSYEQYF.

Notes on this clone: At one end the junction does not follow the germline gene, possibly because of a read error. The gene calls are TRBV25-1 and TRBJ1-3; D is possibly TRBD1 (6 bases). The CDR3 is 10 residues long. Germline-derived CDR1 and CDR2 are MGHDK and SYGVNS. CDR3 sequence (DNA): TGTGCCAGCAGTGAGGACAGTAAAGATTTT. Translating it yields CASSEDSKDF.

The chain is built from TRBV7-2 and TRBJ2-3; tentatively, D is TRBD2 (7 bases). Germline CDR1 reads SGHTA; CDR2 reads FQGNSA. CDR3 length: 13 amino acids. Trimming left V 3 bases short and J 4 bases short, with 8 bases between. In DNA form, the CDR3 reads TGTGCCAGCAGCTTGGGGGGGCCAGATACGCAGTATTTT. This sequence encodes CASSLGGPDTQYF.

This chain links TRBV11-3 with TRBJ1-1; tentative D call: TRBD1 (6 bases). The CDR3 totals 13 residues. Trimming shortened V by 5 bases and J by 9 bases, and 16 bases separated the two germline ends. The germline CDR1 and CDR2 sequences are SGHNT and YENEEA. This CDR3 is CASSPRPGHQAFF. In DNA form, the CDR3 reads TGTGCCAGCAGCCCCAGACCGGGACACCAAGCTTTCTTT.

The chain joins TRBV30 to TRBJ1-5, with D possibly TRBD1 on 5 matching bases. V lost 2 bases, J lost 3 bases, and 8 bases lay in between. This CDR3 has 13 amino acids. CDR1 is GTSNPN and CDR2 is SVGIG in the germline V gene (reference sequence). CDR3 loop: CAWSLQDNQPQHF. The CDR3 DNA follows: TGTGCCTGGAGTCTACAGGACAATCAGCCCCAGCATTTT.

CDR3 in DNA: TGTGCCAGCAGTTCGGTGGCTGGAAACACCATATATTTT. This codes for CASSSVAGNTIYF. The chain uses TRBV6-5 and TRBJ1-3; no reliable D call. The germline V gene encodes CDR1 MNHEY and CDR2 SVGAGI. The CDR3 covers 13 residues. Trimming removed 4 bases from V and 2 bases from J, with 6 bases in between.

The chain recombines TRBV6-6 with TRBJ2-2, with 9 positions matching TRBD1. V lost 5 bases and J lost 6; bases outside the gene matches: 4. The CDR3 runs 14 residues. CDR1 is MNHNY, CDR2 SVGAGI, per germline (reference sequence). The CDR3, as DNA: TGTGCCAGCAGTGGCAGGACAGGGGCCGGGGAGCTGTTTTTT. Translating gives CASSGRTGAGELFF.

The chain has TRBV7-9 and TRBJ2-3; 12 positions agree with TRBD2. Germline V gene lookup returns CDR1 SEHNR and CDR2 FQNEAQ (reference sequence). The CDR3 length is 16 residues. V gave up 2 bases and J gave up 6 bases; unmatched junction bases: 6. This chain's CDR3 is CASSLPSGGVLDTQYF. The CDR3 DNA is TGTGCCAGCAGCTTACCTAGCGGGGGGGTCTTGGATACGCAGTATTTT.

The chain carries TRBV27 and TRBJ1-2; D gene ambiguous. Germline loops: CDR1 MNHEY, CDR2 SMNVEV (reference sequence). This CDR3 is 14 amino acids long. The germline V and J ends were trimmed by 3 bases and 4 bases, with 12 bases remaining between them. CDR3 sequence: CASSLGRKPYGYTF. The CDR3 DNA follows: TGTGCCAGCAGTTTGGGTAGGAAGCCCTATGGCTACACCTTC.

The V call is TRBV3-1 (or the pseudogene TRBV3-2), the J call TRBJ2-2; D is perhaps TRBD1 (5 bases). The germline CDR1 and CDR2 sequences are LGHDT and YNNKEL (reference sequence). The CDR3 contains 14 residues. V was cut by 5 bases and J by 7 bases, with 14 bases left in between. Here the CDR3 DNA reads TGTGCCAGCAGCTCGACTCCTAGGGGCGGGGAGCTGTTTTTT. Translating gives CASSSTPRGGELFF.

The chain combines TRBV28 with TRBJ1-2; 9 nucleotides line up with TRBD1. CDR3 length: 15 amino acids. CDR1 is MDHEN and CDR2 is SYDVKM in the germline V gene. Trimming cost V 6 bases and J 2 bases; bases outside gene matches: 7. The CDR3 spells CASRLRTGANYGYTF. The CDR3 DNA reads as TGTGCCAGCAGACTACGGACAGGGGCCAACTATGGCTACACCTTC.

The genes are TRBV27 and TRBJ1-1, with D perhaps TRBD1 (5 bases). Per germline, CDR1 MNHEY and CDR2 SMNVEV (reference sequence). V was cut by 3 bases and J by 1 base, with 18 bases left in between. The CDR3 totals 17 residues. CDR3 sequence reads: CASSLLGVRGGNTEAFF. CDR3 nucleotides: TGTGCCAGCAGTTTGTTAGGGGTTAGGGGTGGGAACACTGAAGCTTTCTTT.

The V gene is TRBV7-2, the J gene TRBJ1-2, with 9 bases lining up with TRBD1. The CDR3 loop spans 13 amino acids. Germline CDR1 and CDR2: SGHTA and FQGNSA. Trimming took 11 bases from V and 4 from J; bases not matched to a gene: 8. This CDR3 is CAGTGSGSYGYTF. The CDR3 DNA is TGTGCCGGGACAGGGAGCGGGAGCTATGGCTACACCTTC.

J is TRBJ2-2 and V is TRBV6-5; no clear D. Between the trimmed V and J ends, which lost 7 bases and 4 bases, there was a span of 7 bases. This CDR3 comprises 12 residues. Germline CDR1 reads MNHEY; CDR2 reads SVGAGI. The CDR3 here is CASNGVTGELFF. The CDR3 DNA sequence: TGTGCCAGCAATGGGGTCACCGGGGAGCTGTTTTTT.